These 4 T cell receptor beta chains originate from one sample sequenced in a study of identical twins (dated by TCRdb to 2016 to 2018). Library prep was done by 5' RACE. The run used an Illumina HiSeq 2000. Starting from the raw public reads, TCRdb applied fastp trimming at Q25, assembled clones with MiXCR and retained in-frame beta chains. Each entry merges the rows of one CDR3 protein and shows their most common DNA and genes. The sample includes about 810,000 distinct CDR3 sequences, with more than 9% observed a single time. The top ten clones comprise about 1.5% of the sample. The same sample was also used in a study of yellow fever vaccine responses in identical twins.

Sequencing was carried out using PBMCs. The receptors derive from a woman in her late teens or twenties in good health.

This chain connects TRBV2 to TRBJ2-7; 16 nucleotides line up with TRBD2. Germline V gene data show CDR1 as SNHLY and CDR2 as FYNNEI. Losses at the gene ends were 6 bases for V and 9 bases for J; bases not matched to a gene: 8. The CDR3 covers 15 residues. The CDR3 is CASSAGTSGRAVQYF. The CDR3 bases are TGTGCCAGCAGCGCCGGGACTAGCGGGAGGGCCGTGCAGTACTTC.

This clonotype was observed many times. The chain is built from TRBV7-9 and TRBJ2-3; D is undetermined. The V gene's germline CDR1 is SEHNR and CDR2 FQNEAQ (reference sequence). The CDR3 extends over 14 amino acids. V was cut by 6 bases and J by 4 bases, with 14 bases left in between. The CDR3 spells CASRDHAPPDTQYF. In DNA form, the CDR3 reads TGTGCCAGCAGAGATCATGCCCCGCCAGATACGCAGTATTTT.

The rearrangement uses TRBV14 and TRBJ2-7, with D unresolved. The V and J ends lost 1 base and 3 bases respectively, with 7 bases between them. Germline lookup yields CDR1 SGHDN and CDR2 FVKESK. The CDR3 extends over 13 amino acids. CDR3 nucleotide sequence: TGTGCCAGCAGCCAAGTGGGGAACTACGAGCAGTACTTC. Amino acids: CASSQVGNYEQYF.

This clonotype appeared a single time. The chain carries TRBV11-2 and TRBJ2-7, with TRBD2 matching 10 bases. This CDR3 has 16 amino acids. Trimming cost V 0 bases and J 8 bases; bases outside gene matches: 10. CDR1 and CDR2 from the germline V gene are SGHAT and FQNNGV. The CDR3 is CASSLDTSGTPFKQYF. CDR3 sequence (DNA): TGTGCCAGCAGCTTAGATACTAGCGGGACCCCTTTCAAGCAGTACTTC.